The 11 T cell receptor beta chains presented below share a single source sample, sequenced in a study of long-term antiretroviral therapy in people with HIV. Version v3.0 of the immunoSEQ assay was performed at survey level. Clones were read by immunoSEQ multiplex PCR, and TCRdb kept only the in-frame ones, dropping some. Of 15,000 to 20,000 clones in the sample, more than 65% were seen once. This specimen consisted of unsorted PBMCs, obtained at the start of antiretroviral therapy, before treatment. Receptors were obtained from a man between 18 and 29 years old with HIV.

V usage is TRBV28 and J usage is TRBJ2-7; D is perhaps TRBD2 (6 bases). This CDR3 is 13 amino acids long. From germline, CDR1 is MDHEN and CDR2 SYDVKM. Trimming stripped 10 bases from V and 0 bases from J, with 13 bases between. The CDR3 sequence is CATVRGSSYEQYF. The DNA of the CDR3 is TGTGCCACCGTCCGGGGGAGCTCCTACGAGCAGTACTTC.

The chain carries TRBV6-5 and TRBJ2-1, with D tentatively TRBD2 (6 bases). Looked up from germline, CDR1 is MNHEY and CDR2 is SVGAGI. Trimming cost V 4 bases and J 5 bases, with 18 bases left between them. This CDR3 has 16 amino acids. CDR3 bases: TGTGCCAGCAGTTCTTTTAGCGGAACTGGAGACAATGAGCAGTTCTTC. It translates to CASSSFSGTGDNEQFF.

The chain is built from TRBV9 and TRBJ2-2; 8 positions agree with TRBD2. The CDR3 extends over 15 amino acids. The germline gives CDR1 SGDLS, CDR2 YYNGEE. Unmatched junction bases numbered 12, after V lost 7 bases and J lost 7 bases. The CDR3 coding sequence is TGTGCCAGCGGATATAGCGGGACCGGAGGCGGGGAGCTGTTTTTT. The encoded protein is CASGYSGTGGGELFF.

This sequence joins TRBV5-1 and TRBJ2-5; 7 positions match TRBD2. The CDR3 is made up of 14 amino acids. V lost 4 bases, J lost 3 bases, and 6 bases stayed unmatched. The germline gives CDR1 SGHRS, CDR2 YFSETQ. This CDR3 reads CASSPRGGKETQYF. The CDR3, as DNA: TGCGCCAGCAGCCCCCGGGGAGGGAAAGAGACCCAGTACTTC.

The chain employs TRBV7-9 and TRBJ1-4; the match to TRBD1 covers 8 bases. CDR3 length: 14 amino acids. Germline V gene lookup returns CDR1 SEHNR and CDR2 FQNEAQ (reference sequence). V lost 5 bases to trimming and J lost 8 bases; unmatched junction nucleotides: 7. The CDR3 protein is CASSPQGAWEKLFF. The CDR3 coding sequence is TGTGCCAGCAGCCCTCAGGGGGCTTGGGAAAAACTGTTTTTT. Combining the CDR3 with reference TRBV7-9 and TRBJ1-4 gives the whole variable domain DTGVSQNPRHKITKRGQNVTFRCDPISEHNRLYWYRQTLGQGPEFLTYFQNEAQLEKSRLLSDRFSAERPKGSFSTLEIQRTEQGDSAMYLCASSPQGAWEKLFFGSGTQLSVL.

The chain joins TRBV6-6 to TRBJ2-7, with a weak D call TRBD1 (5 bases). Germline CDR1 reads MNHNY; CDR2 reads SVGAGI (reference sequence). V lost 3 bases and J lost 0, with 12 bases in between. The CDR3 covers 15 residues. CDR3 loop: CASSYSSGLSYEQYF. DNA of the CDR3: TGTGCCAGCAGTTATTCCTCAGGGCTCTCCTACGAGCAGTACTTC.

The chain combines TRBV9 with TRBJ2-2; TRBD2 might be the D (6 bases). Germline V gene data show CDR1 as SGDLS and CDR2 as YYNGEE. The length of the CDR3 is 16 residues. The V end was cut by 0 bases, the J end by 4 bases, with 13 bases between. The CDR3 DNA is TGTGCCAGCAGCGTAGTATCGCAGGGAGGCACCGGGGAGCTGTTTTTT. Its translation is CASSVVSQGGTGELFF.

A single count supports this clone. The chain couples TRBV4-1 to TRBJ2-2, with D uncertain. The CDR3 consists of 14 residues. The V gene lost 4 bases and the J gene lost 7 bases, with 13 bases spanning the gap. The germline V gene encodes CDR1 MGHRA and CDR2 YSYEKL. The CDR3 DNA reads TGCGCCAGCAGCCTCATGGGGATGAGCGGGGAGCTGTTTTTT. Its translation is CASSLMGMSGELFF.

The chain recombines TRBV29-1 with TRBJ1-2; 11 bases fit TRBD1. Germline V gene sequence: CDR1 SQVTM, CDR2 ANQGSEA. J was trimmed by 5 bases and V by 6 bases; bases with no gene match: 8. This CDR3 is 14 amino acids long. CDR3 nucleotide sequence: TGCAGCGTCCAACCGGGACAGGGGGTGTATGGCTACACCTTC. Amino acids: CSVQPGQGVYGYTF. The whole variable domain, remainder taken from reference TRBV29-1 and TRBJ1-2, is SAVISQKPSRDICQRGTSLTIQCQVDSQVTMMFWYRQQPGQSLTLIATANQGSEATYESGFVIDKFPISRPNLTFSTLTVSNMSPEDSSIYLCSVQPGQGVYGYTFGSGTRLTVV.

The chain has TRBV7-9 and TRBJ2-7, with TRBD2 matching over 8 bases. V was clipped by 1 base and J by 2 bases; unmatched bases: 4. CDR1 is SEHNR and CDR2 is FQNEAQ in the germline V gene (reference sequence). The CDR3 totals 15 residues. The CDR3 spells CASSLVASGPYEQYF. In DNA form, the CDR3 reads TGTGCCAGCAGCTTAGTTGCTAGCGGGCCCTACGAGCAGTACTTC.

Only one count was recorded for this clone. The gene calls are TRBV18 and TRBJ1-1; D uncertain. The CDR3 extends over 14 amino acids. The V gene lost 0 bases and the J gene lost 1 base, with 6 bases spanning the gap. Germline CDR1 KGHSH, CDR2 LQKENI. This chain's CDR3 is CASSPPTGNTEAFF. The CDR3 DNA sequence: TGTGCCAGCTCACCACCGACGGGGAACACTGAAGCTTTCTTT.